The T cell receptor (beta chain) under discussion was sequenced for a study of monozygotic twins with cystic fibrosis. Sequencing used immunoSEQ multiplex PCR; TCRdb keeps in-frame clones, though not all of them. The sample consists of approximately 17,000 clones, 96% of them appearing once. Germline CDR1 SGHKS, CDR2 YYEKEE (reference sequence). The CDR3 sequence is 16 residues long. V gave up 10 bases and J gave up 0 bases, with 21 bases separating them. The TCR sequence derives from a girl between 2 and 10 years old with cystic fibrosis. This chain connects TRBV5-5 to TRBJ2-3; the D is unclear. The material sequenced was blood. CDR3 sequence: CASHREASASTDTQYF. CDR3 in DNA: TGTGCCTCCCACCGTGAGGCTAGTGCGAGCACAGATACGCAGTATTTT.